Presented here are 14 T cell receptor beta chains from one specimen sequenced in a study of blood T cell repertoires in COVID-19 (dated by TCRdb to 2020 to 2021). To prepare the library, the immunoSEQ multiplex PCR assay was applied. As stored in TCRdb, this immuneACCESS dataset retains in-frame rearrangements with V and J assigned. A fraction of the clones does not appear; measured against another copy, unresolved V genes explain less than half of the discrepancy, and the remainder lacks a known reason. The sample contains 200,000 or so clones, about nine tenths of them found a single time. Together, the top ten hold about 2.4% of the sample. Material: PBMCs or T cells enriched from blood (not recorded which). These receptors were collected from a woman aged 30 to 39 who had recovered from COVID-19.

The chain couples TRBV7-2 to TRBJ1-5; D is perhaps TRBD1 (5 bases). Per the germline V gene, CDR1 is SGHTA and CDR2 is FQGNSA. The ends were cut back, 5 bases at V and 1 base at J, with 15 bases in the middle. This CDR3 region has 16 residues. CDR3 nucleotides: TGTGCCAGCAGCCCCTCCTTCGACAGAAGCAATCAGCCCCAGCATTTT. It specifies CASSPSFDRSNQPQHF. The whole variable domain, remainder taken from reference TRBV7-2 and TRBJ1-5, is GAGVSQSPSNKVTEKGKDVELRCDPISGHTALYWYRQSLGQGLEFLIYFQGNSAPDKSGLPSDRFSAERTGGSVSTLTIQRTQQEDSAVYLCASSPSFDRSNQPQHFGDGTRLSIL.

J is TRBJ2-3 and V is TRBV3-1 (or the pseudogene TRBV3-2); 9 bases align to TRBD2. Germline CDR1 is LGHDT and CDR2 is YNNKEL (reference sequence). Trimming cost V 3 bases and J 0 bases; bases outside gene matches: 1. CDR3 length equals 15 residues. The CDR3 protein is CASSQTSGSTDTQYF. The CDR3 DNA reads TGTGCCAGCAGCCAGACTAGCGGTAGCACAGATACGCAGTATTTT.

V usage is TRBV19 and J usage is TRBJ1-4; D remains unclear. There are 11 residues in the CDR3. Trimming removed 7 bases at V and 4 bases at J, with 4 bases between. Germline CDR1 reads LNHDA; CDR2 reads SQIVND (reference sequence). The CDR3 bases are TGTGCCAGTAACAGTAATGAAAAACTGTTTTTT. Its protein product is CASNSNEKLFF.

The chain employs TRBV25-1 and TRBJ2-7; D may be TRBD1 (5 bases). Looked up from germline, CDR1 is MGHDK and CDR2 is SYGVNS. V lost 5 bases and J 5 bases, leaving 19 bases between the germline ends. The CDR3 extends over 15 amino acids. In nucleotides, the CDR3 is TGTGCCAGCAGTAAGGCAGGGCATAGAATCCACGAGCAGTACTTC. This gives the protein CASSKAGHRIHEQYF.

This clone was observed a few times. J is TRBJ1-1 and V is TRBV7-2; the D gene is possibly TRBD1 (6 bases). Per germline, CDR1 SGHTA and CDR2 FQGNSA. CDR3 length: 12 amino acids. The V and J ends lost 5 bases and 6 bases respectively, with 10 bases between them. The CDR3: CASSEQGAEAFF. In DNA, the CDR3 is TGTGCCAGCAGCGAACAGGGCGCTGAAGCTTTCTTT.

The chain combines TRBV7-2 with TRBJ1-6; 7 bases align to TRBD1. The CDR3 sequence is 16 residues long. Germline V gene sequence: CDR1 SGHTA, CDR2 FQGNSA. With V trimmed by 0 bases and J by 8 bases, 7 bases remained unmatched. CDR3: CASSLAGQHPYSPLHF. CDR3 coding DNA: TGTGCCAGCAGCTTAGCGGGACAGCATCCGTATTCACCCCTCCACTTT.

This chain joins TRBV28 and TRBJ2-7, with a possible D match to TRBD2 (6 bases). The CDR3 runs to 15 residues. V was shortened by 4 bases and J by 7 bases, with 20 bases between the two germline ends. Germline V gene lookup returns CDR1 MDHEN and CDR2 SYDVKM. The CDR3 here is CASSSAGLYSGEQYF. CDR3 DNA: TGTGCCAGCAGTTCCGCGGGCCTCTATAGCGGAGAGCAGTACTTC.

This chain links TRBV14 with TRBJ1-5; 7 bases are a match to TRBD1. This CDR3 region has 16 residues. The J segment lost 3 bases and the V segment lost 0 bases, leaving 5 bases of the junction unmatched. Germline values: CDR1 SGHDN, CDR2 FVKESK. This chain's CDR3 is CASSQEPGTDNQPQHF. The CDR3 DNA is TGTGCCAGCAGCCAAGAACCCGGGACAGACAATCAGCCCCAGCATTTT.

This sequence joins TRBV4-1 and TRBJ1-5, with 8 positions matching TRBD1. CDR1 is MGHRA and CDR2 is YSYEKL in the germline V gene. After removal of 1 base from V and 5 bases from J, the junction contained 4 bases not matched to a gene. CDR3 size: 15 residues. Here the CDR3 reads CASSQGSGGDQPQHF. The CDR3 DNA sequence: TGCGCCAGCAGCCAAGGGTCAGGGGGCGATCAGCCCCAGCATTTT.

The V and J genes are TRBV5-8 and TRBJ1-4, with D possibly matching TRBD1 (6 bases). CDR3 size: 15 residues. V was shortened by 4 bases and J by 4 bases, with 14 bases between the two germline ends. Per germline, CDR1 SGHTS and CDR2 YDEGEE. The CDR3 bases are TGTGCCAGCAGCAAATCAGGGGTTCGTAATGAAAAACTGTTTTTT. It codes for CASSKSGVRNEKLFF.

The gene calls are TRBV5-1 and TRBJ2-7, with D perhaps matching TRBD2 (6 bases). The CDR3 has 13 residues. Germline V gene lookup returns CDR1 SGHRS and CDR2 YFSETQ. V was trimmed by 0 bases and J by 7 bases, leaving 11 bases between them. As DNA, the CDR3 is TGCGCCAGCAGCTTGGTGTTAGGAGGGGAGCAGTACTTC. As protein: CASSLVLGGEQYF. Variable domain in full (rest from reference TRBV5-1 and TRBJ2-7): KAGVTQTPRYLIKTRGQQVTLSCSPISGHRSVSWYQQTPGQGLQFLFEYFSETQRNKGNFPGRFSGRQFSNSRSEMNVSTLELGDSALYLCASSLVLGGEQYFGPGTRLTVT.

CDR3: CATSRGGGGTDTQYF. CDR3 coding DNA: TGTGCCACCAGCAGAGGGGGCGGGGGTACAGATACGCAGTATTTT. The rearrangement joins TRBV15 to TRBJ2-3; 7 positions match TRBD2. From germline, CDR1 is LNHNV and CDR2 YYDKDF (reference sequence). The CDR3 contains 15 residues. Germline trimming cut 1 base from V and 3 bases from J; bases unmatched to any gene: 4.

The chain recombines TRBV12-3 or TRBV12-4 with TRBJ1-5; D perhaps matches TRBD1 (5 bases). V was cut by 1 base and J by 11 bases, with 12 bases left in between. The CDR3 contains 13 residues. CDR3 nucleotides: TGTGCCAGCAGTTTAGAGGGGCTGAGCTCCCAGCATTTT. It translates to CASSLEGLSSQHF.

This sequence joins TRBV4-3 and TRBJ1-2; D ambiguous. The germline gives CDR1 LGHNA, CDR2 YSLEER. The CDR3 spans 13 residues. V lost 1 base to trimming and J lost 5 bases, with 8 bases between them. CDR3 bases: TGCGCCAGCAGCCAAGGAGGAGTTTATGGCTACACCTTC. Translation: CASSQGGVYGYTF.